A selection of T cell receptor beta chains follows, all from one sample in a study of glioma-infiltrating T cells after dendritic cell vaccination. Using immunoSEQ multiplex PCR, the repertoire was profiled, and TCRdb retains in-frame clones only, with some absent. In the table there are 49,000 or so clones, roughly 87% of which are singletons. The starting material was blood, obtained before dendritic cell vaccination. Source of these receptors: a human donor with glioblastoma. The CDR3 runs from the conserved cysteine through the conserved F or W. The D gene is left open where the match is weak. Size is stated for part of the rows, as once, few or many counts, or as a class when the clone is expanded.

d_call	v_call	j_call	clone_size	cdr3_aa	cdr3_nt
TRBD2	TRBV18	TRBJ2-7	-	CASSPSLAGVTYEQYF	TGTGCCAGCTCACCGTCCCTAGCGGGAGTCACCTACGAGCAGTACTTC
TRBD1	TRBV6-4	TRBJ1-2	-	CASSDGGTGGYGYTF	TGTGCCAGCAGTGACGGGGGGACAGGAGGTTATGGCTACACCTTC
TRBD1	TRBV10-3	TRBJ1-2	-	CAISEPLTGVGYGYTF	TGTGCCATCAGTGAGCCCCTTACAGGGGTCGGCTATGGCTACACCTTC
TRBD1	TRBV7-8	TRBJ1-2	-	CASSSPPGQGLYGYTF	TGTGCCAGCAGCTCACCCCCCGGACAGGGACTTTACGGCTACACCTTC
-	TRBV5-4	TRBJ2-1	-	CASTTTRDNEQFF	TGTGCCAGCACCACAACTAGGGACAATGAGCAGTTCTTC
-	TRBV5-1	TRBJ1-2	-	CASSSGGGSYGYTF	TGCGCCAGCAGCTCCGGCGGGGGATCCTATGGCTACACCTTC
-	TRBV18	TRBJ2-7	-	CASSPGPDYEQYF	TGTGCCAGCTCACCTGGCCCAGACTACGAGCAGTACTTC
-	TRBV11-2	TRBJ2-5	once	CASSFGMGWQETQYF	TGTGCCAGCAGCTTCGGTATGGGCTGGCAAGAGACCCAGTACTTC
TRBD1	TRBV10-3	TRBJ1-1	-	CAITRGQGANTEAFF	TGTGCCATCACCCGAGGACAGGGTGCTAACACTGAAGCTTTCTTT
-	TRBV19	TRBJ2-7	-	CASSIQGWTNEQYF	TGTGCCAGTAGTATACAGGGATGGACAAACGAGCAGTACTTC
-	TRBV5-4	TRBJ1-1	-	CASSLDFNNEAFF	TGTGCCAGCAGCTTGGATTTTAACAATGAAGCTTTCTTT
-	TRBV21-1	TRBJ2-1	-	CASSKGGRAGPSYNEQFF	TGTGCCAGCAGCAAAGGGGGAAGGGCGGGACCCTCCTACAATGAGCAGTTCTTC
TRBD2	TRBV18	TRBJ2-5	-	CASSSMTSGGGYQETQYF	TGTGCCAGCTCGTCGATGACTAGCGGAGGAGGGTACCAAGAGACCCAGTACTTC
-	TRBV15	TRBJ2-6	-	CATSRDAGPNSGANVLTF	TGTGCCACCAGCAGAGATGCGGGACCAAACTCTGGGGCCAACGTCCTGACTTTC
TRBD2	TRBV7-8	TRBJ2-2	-	CASQPSGNTGELFF	TGTGCCAGCCAACCTAGCGGGAACACCGGGGAGCTGTTTTTT
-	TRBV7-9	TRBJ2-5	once	CASSPEGRAETQYF	TGTGCCAGCAGCCCAGAAGGCAGGGCAGAGACCCAGTACTTC
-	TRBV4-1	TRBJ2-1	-	CASSQEVQGDMFF	TGCGCCAGCAGCCAAGAAGTGCAAGGGGACATGTTCTTC
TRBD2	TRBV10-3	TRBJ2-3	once	CAISDSGLAGLDTQYF	TGTGCCATCAGTGACTCGGGACTAGCGGGATTAGATACGCAGTATTTT
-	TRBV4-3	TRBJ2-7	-	CASSPQGSSYEQYF	TGCGCCAGCAGCCCCCAGGGCAGCTCCTACGAGCAGTACTTC
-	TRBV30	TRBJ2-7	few	CAWREVRRADEQYF	TGTGCCTGGAGGGAGGTGCGGAGGGCGGACGAGCAGTACTTC
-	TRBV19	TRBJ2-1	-	CASSPPTDYNEQFF	TGTGCCAGTAGTCCTCCAACAGATTACAATGAGCAGTTCTTC
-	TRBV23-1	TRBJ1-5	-	CASRLSRGRNQPQHF	TGCGCCAGCAGGCTTAGCAGGGGTCGGAATCAGCCCCAGCATTTT
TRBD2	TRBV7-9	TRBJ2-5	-	CASSLGTSGDRGHETQYF	TGTGCCAGCAGCTTAGGGACTAGCGGGGATCGGGGGCACGAGACCCAGTACTTC
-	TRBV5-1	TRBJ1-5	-	CASSLDSPYNQPQHF	TGCGCCAGCAGCTTGGACAGTCCGTATAATCAGCCCCAGCATTTT